These 10 T cell receptor beta chains originate from one sample sequenced in a study of T cell responses to AZD1222 COVID-19 vaccine. Assay: immunoSEQ multiplex PCR; the TCRdb copy retains only in-frame clones and omits some. The table has approximately 64,000 clones, 84% seen once. The sample was peripheral blood, taken on day 0 of AZD1222 vaccination. All receptors come from an adult in good health.

CDR3 bases: TGTGCCAGCAGCTCTTGGGGGGGGAGGAATGAGCAGTTCTTC. Residues: CASSSWGGRNEQFF. The chain has TRBV7-6 and TRBJ2-1; 7 bases are shared with TRBD2. Looked up from germline, CDR1 is SGHVS and CDR2 is FNYEAQ. CDR3 length equals 14 residues. Trimming removed 4 bases from V and 7 bases from J; junction bases left unmatched: 7.

On this clone: The same CDR3 is also encoded by other DNA sequences in this sample. The chain joins TRBV18 to TRBJ1-4; D ambiguous. CDR3 length equals 16 residues. In germline, CDR1 is KGHSH, CDR2 LQKENI. V gave up 2 bases and J gave up 4 bases, with 14 bases separating them. CDR3 residues: CASSPTVRTGNEKLFF. The CDR3 coding sequence is TGTGCCAGCTCACCAACAGTGCGGACGGGTAATGAAAAACTGTTTTTT.

CDR3 bases: TGTGCCAGCAGCCCTACCTTACAGGGATCTGAAGCTTTCTTT. Translation gives CASSPTLQGSEAFF. V usage is TRBV7-9 and J usage is TRBJ1-1; perhaps TRBD1 as D (6 bases). The V end lost 5 bases, the J end lost 6 bases, and 16 bases lay between the germline ends. The CDR3 loop spans 14 amino acids. Germline V gene sequence: CDR1 SEHNR, CDR2 FQNEAQ (reference sequence).

The rearrangement links TRBV20-1 to TRBJ1-2; 8 bases fit TRBD1. V lost 3 bases, J lost 3 bases, and 6 bases stayed unmatched. CDR1 and CDR2 (germline): DFQATT, SNEGSKA (reference sequence). The CDR3 runs 14 residues. In nucleotides, the CDR3 is TGCAGTGCTAGTCCGACAGGGGTAGACTATGGCTACACCTTC. Its protein is CSASPTGVDYGYTF.

The chain combines TRBV2 with TRBJ2-7; 12 bases line up with TRBD2. V gave up 8 bases and J gave up 2 bases; unmatched junction bases: 4. This CDR3 has 14 residues. Germline V gives CDR1 SNHLY, CDR2 FYNNEI. The CDR3 sequence is CASLRLAGAYEQYF. CDR3 DNA: TGTGCCAGCCTTAGACTAGCGGGAGCCTACGAGCAGTACTTC. Supplemented by reference TRBV2 and TRBJ2-7, the full variable domain reads EPEVTQTPSHQVTQMGQEVILRCVPISNHLYFYWYRQILGQKVEFLVSFYNNEISEKSEIFDDQFSVERPDGSNFTLKIRSTKLEDSAMYFCASLRLAGAYEQYFGPGTRLTVT.

The chain employs TRBV5-4 and TRBJ2-1; TRBD1 aligns across 9 bases. Looked up from germline, CDR1 is SGHNT and CDR2 is YYREEE (reference sequence). V shed 4 bases, J shed 7 bases, and the junction held 9 bases outside the gene matches. This CDR3 has 15 residues. The CDR3 DNA is TGTGCCAGCAGCCGACGTCCCGGGACAGGGAATGAGCAGTTCTTC. This sequence encodes CASSRRPGTGNEQFF. The full variable domain, with the rest looked up from reference TRBV5-4 and TRBJ2-1, is ETGVTQSPTHLIKTRGQQVTLRCSSQSGHNTVSWYQQALGQGPQFIFQYYREEENGRGNFPPRFSGLQFPNYSSELNVNALELDDSALYLCASSRRPGTGNEQFFGPGTRLTVL.

The table lists this clone with a count of one. The chain combines TRBV6-6 with TRBJ1-5; the D gene is possibly TRBD1 (6 bases). CDR1 is MNHNY, CDR2 SVGAGI, per germline (reference sequence). The V end lost 0 bases, the J end lost 2 bases, and 11 bases lay between the germline ends. This CDR3 is built from 16 residues. DNA of the CDR3: TGTGCCAGCAGTTACTCTGGGGGGCCCGGCAATCAGCCCCAGCATTTT. Protein: CASSYSGGPGNQPQHF.

The rearrangement uses TRBV4-3 and TRBJ1-1; D ambiguous. V lost 0 bases and J lost 9, with 11 bases in between. Germline V gene lookup returns CDR1 LGHNA and CDR2 YSLEER. The length of the CDR3 is 13 residues. This CDR3 is CASSQDRWIQAFF. In DNA form, the CDR3 reads TGCGCCAGCAGCCAAGATCGGTGGATTCAAGCTTTCTTT.

The chain employs TRBV2 and TRBJ1-6; 7 positions agree with TRBD1. The germline CDR1 and CDR2 sequences are SNHLY and FYNNEI. Unmatched junction bases numbered 6, after V lost 6 bases and J lost 10 bases. This CDR3 region has 13 residues. CDR3 protein: CASRTGTESPLHF. The DNA of the CDR3 is TGTGCCAGCAGGACTGGGACAGAGTCACCCCTCCACTTT.

The chain joins TRBV7-9 to TRBJ1-2; D call uncertain. The germline CDR1 and CDR2 sequences are SEHNR and FQNEAQ (reference sequence). Trimming stripped 5 bases from V and 4 bases from J, with 14 bases between. This CDR3 spans 14 amino acids. CDR3 region: CASSPPALPYGYTF. The CDR3 coding sequence is TGTGCCAGCAGCCCCCCGGCCTTGCCCTATGGCTACACCTTC.